This T cell receptor beta chain was retrieved from a study of blood T cell repertoires in COVID-19. The wider study: The origin of the acute and convalescent COVID-19 samples was the United States, Italy and Spain. Sample material is recorded as cDNA or gDNA derived from T cells, B-cell-depleted T cells, or PBMCs.

Source study methods: Scientists estimated how many nucleated cells there were by amplifying reference gene primers. Sequencing was performed with immunoSEQ multiplex PCR; in TCRdb, only in-frame clones are kept and a portion is missing. V, J and clone size are taken as reported in that table, and D and trimming were inferred from the DNA itself. The sample lists 65,000 to 70,000 clones, about 86% occurring once. The V and J ends lost 0 bases and 7 bases respectively, with 3 bases between them. The CDR3 sequence is 11 residues long. Sample: peripheral blood. The chain has TRBV12-3 or TRBV12-4 and TRBJ2-5, with unresolved D. The clonotype originates from a man aged 45-65 years with acute or convalescent COVID-19. CDR3 sequence: CASSLAGTQYF. In DNA, the CDR3 is TGTGCCAGCAGTTTAGCCGGGACCCAGTACTTC.